This TCR beta chain comes out of a study of blood T cell repertoires in COVID-19. Study in general: Samples came from the United States, Italy and Spain, spanning acute and convalescent COVID-19.

Only in-frame clones appear in the TCRdb table, and some are missing; sequencing was by immunoSEQ multiplex PCR. Counted here are around 250,000 clones, approximately 85% occurring once; the ten biggest clones make up around 0.7%. Germline V gives CDR1 LNHDA, CDR2 SQIVND (reference sequence). V lost 1 base and J lost 2, with 14 bases in between. The length of the CDR3 is 16 residues. The receptor was derived from a human donor in a cohort sampled during active COVID-19. The chain employs TRBV19 and TRBJ1-1; D gene uncertain. The sequenced sample consisted of peripheral blood. This CDR3 is CASSIVNGGLNTEAFF. The CDR3 DNA follows: TGTGCCAGTAGTATAGTAAATGGAGGACTCAACACTGAAGCTTTCTTT.